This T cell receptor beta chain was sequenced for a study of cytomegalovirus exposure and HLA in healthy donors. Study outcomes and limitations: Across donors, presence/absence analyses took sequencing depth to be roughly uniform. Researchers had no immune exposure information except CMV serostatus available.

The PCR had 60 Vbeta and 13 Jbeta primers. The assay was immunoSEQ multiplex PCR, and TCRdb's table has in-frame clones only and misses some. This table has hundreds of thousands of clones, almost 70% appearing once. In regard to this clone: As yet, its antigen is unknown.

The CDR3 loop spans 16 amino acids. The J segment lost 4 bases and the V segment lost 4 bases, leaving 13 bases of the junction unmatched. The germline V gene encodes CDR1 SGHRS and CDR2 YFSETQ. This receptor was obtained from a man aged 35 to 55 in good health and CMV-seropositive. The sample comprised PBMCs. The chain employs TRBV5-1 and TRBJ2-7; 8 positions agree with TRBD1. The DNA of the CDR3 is TGCGCCAGCAGCCTAGGTCCGGGACAGGCGGCTTACGAGCAGTACTTC. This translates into CASSLGPGQAAYEQYF. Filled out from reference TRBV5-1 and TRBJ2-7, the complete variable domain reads KAGVTQTPRYLIKTRGQQVTLSCSPISGHRSVSWYQQTPGQGLQFLFEYFSETQRNKGNFPGRFSGRQFSNSRSEMNVSTLELGDSALYLCASSLGPGQAAYEQYFGPGTRLTVT.